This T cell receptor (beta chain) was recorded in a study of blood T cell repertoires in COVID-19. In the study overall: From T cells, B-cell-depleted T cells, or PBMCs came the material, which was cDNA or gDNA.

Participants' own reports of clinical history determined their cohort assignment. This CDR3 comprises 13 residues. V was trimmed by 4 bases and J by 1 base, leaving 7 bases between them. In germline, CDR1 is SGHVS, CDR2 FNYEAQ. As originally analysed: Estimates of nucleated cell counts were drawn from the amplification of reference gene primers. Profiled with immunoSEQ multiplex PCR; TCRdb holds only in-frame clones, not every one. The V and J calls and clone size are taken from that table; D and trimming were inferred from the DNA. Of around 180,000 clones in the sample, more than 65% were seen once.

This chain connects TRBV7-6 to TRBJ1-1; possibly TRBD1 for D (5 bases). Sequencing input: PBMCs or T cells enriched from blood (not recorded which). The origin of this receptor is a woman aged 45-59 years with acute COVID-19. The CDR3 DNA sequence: TGTGCCAGCAGCTCGGACAAGAACACTGAAGCTTTCTTT. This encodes CASSSDKNTEAFF.